This entry is about one TCR beta chain. Its target is unknown. These data belong to a study of OX40 agonist ivuxolimab in advanced cancers. Whole-study context: Patients undergoing dose escalation presented with hepatocellular carcinoma, melanoma, renal cell or head and neck cancer. Aged 23 to 79 with a mean of approximately 60 years, they were under 85% male. Points from the study as a whole: The study found that CD8+ T cells averaged more expanded clones than CD4+. Circulating CD4+ and CD8+ T cells showed clonal expansion by week 6 at 0.1 to 3.0 mg/kg.

Some clones are missing from TCRdb's copy, which holds only in-frame ones; the method was immunoSEQ multiplex PCR. This table has 75,000 to 100,000 clones, around nine tenths appearing once. CDR1 is SGHDN, CDR2 FVKESK, per germline. V gave up 0 bases and J gave up 0 bases; unmatched junction bases: 10. The CDR3 has 18 amino acids. The chain is built from TRBV14 and TRBJ1-1; 7 bases line up with TRBD1. The sequence was collected from an adult with an advanced solid tumor such as melanoma, head and neck, liver or kidney cancer. The sample here was CD4+ or CD8+ T cells sorted from blood, taken in a trial of the OX40 agonist ivuxolimab. This CDR3 is CASSQDPHWTGMNTEAFF. The DNA of the CDR3 is TGTGCCAGCAGCCAAGATCCCCACTGGACAGGCATGAACACTGAAGCTTTCTTT.